The entry below gives a single T cell receptor (beta chain) sequence along with its context. The antigen is unknown. This sample is part of a study of spatial heterogeneity in lung cancer. Broader study findings: More often at tumor resection than at routine follow-up, ubiquitous expanded tumor TCRs were detected in the blood.

Time point given: sample taken at primary tumor resection. Donors were fewer than 90 untreated early-stage non-small cell lung cancer patients. Unsorted samples of tumor, nontumor lung or frozen PBMC had their whole RNA sequenced. TCRdb used MiXCR to reprocess the 5' RACE reads, holding one entry per CDR3 protein. The table lists fewer than 45,000 distinct CDR3 sequences, about 7.2% of them singletons. V lost 4 bases and J lost 8, with 15 bases in between. CDR3 length: 15 amino acids. CDR1 is ENHRY, CDR2 SYGVKD, per germline. The sequencing here drew on PBMCs, taken at surgery. The sequence derives from a female donor with early-stage non-small cell lung cancer. The genes are TRBV10-3 and TRBJ1-6; possibly TRBD1 for D (6 bases). CDR3 sequence (DNA): TGTGCCATCAGTGGCGCGCGGGGGCCGGATTCACCCCTCCACTTT. This encodes CAISGARGPDSPLHF.